Listed here are 17 T cell receptor beta chains from one sample, sequenced in a study of post-analysis software for immune sequencing data. Prepared TCR beta cDNA libraries contained unique molecular identifiers. A single record per CDR3 protein comes from TCRdb applying MiXCR to the PCR reads. Here the sample spans under 200,000 distinct CDR3 sequences, 30% to 45% being singletons. The sample consisted of blood, taken after autologous hematopoietic stem cell transplantation. These receptors came from a girl aged 10-17 years with multiple sclerosis.

This chain connects TRBV29-1 to TRBJ1-2, with D perhaps TRBD1 (6 bases). Germline V CDR1 and CDR2: SQVTM, ANQGSEA. The CDR3 consists of 14 residues. Between the trimmed V and J ends, which lost 3 bases and 8 bases, there was a span of 19 bases. The CDR3 is CSVDSGVAKEGYTF. In nucleotides, the CDR3 is TGCAGCGTTGACTCAGGGGTCGCCAAGGAAGGCTACACCTTC.

The chain is built from TRBV20-1 and TRBJ2-3; the match to TRBD2 covers 10 bases. Trimming removed 4 bases from V and 0 bases from J; junction bases left unmatched: 10. Germline CDR1 DFQATT, CDR2 SNEGSKA (reference sequence). The CDR3 runs to 17 residues. The CDR3 reads CSANDWASGGSTDTQYF. As DNA, the CDR3 is TGCAGTGCTAACGACTGGGCTAGCGGGGGTAGCACAGATACGCAGTATTTT.

The chain links TRBV5-1 to TRBJ1-4; tentative D call: TRBD1 (5 bases). This CDR3 has 14 residues. Germline V CDR1 and CDR2: SGHRS, YFSETQ. V was trimmed by 7 bases and J by 5 bases, leaving 15 bases between them. DNA of the CDR3: TGCGCCAGCTGTAACAGGTCTCGCAATGAAAAACTGTTTTTT. As protein: CASCNRSRNEKLFF. Together with reference TRBV5-1 and TRBJ1-4, the CDR3 gives the full variable domain: KAGVTQTPRYLIKTRGQQVTLSCSPISGHRSVSWYQQTPGQGLQFLFEYFSETQRNKGNFPGRFSGRQFSNSRSEMNVSTLELGDSALYLCASCNRSRNEKLFFGSGTQLSVL.

V and J are TRBV20-1 and TRBJ1-5; D unclear. The CDR3 contains 14 residues. The germline V gene has CDR1 DFQATT and CDR2 SNEGSKA (reference sequence). The V and J ends lost 5 bases and 0 bases respectively, with 11 bases between them. In DNA, the CDR3 is TGCAGTGCTGGAAGGACTGGTAGCAATCAGCCCCAGCATTTT. It encodes CSAGRTGSNQPQHF.

This chain uses TRBV28 with TRBJ2-3; D is unclear. Germline CDR1 is MDHEN and CDR2 is SYDVKM. The ends were cut back, 5 bases at V and 3 bases at J, with 6 bases in the middle. The CDR3 is 12 residues long. The CDR3 bases are TGTGCCAGCAGTACCCGGACAGATACGCAGTATTTT. It is translated as CASSTRTDTQYF.

V usage is TRBV28 and J usage is TRBJ2-7; 11 bases fit TRBD2. This CDR3 is 15 amino acids long. The V and J ends lost 6 bases and 3 bases, in that order; junction bases with no gene match: 7. Looked up from germline, CDR1 is MDHEN and CDR2 is SYDVKM. CDR3 sequence: CASSSPGTSGYEQYF. In DNA, the CDR3 is TGTGCCAGCAGCTCCCCCGGGACTAGCGGCTACGAGCAGTACTTC.

The gene calls are TRBV5-6 and TRBJ2-7, with D possibly matching TRBD2 (5 bases). The J call is uncertain, as TRBJ2-5 better fits the DNA end. Per the germline V gene, CDR1 is SGHDT and CDR2 is YYEEEE. The CDR3 runs 14 residues. For the CDR3, the DNA is TGTGCCAGCAGCTTGCCCAGGAGGTTGGAGACCCAGTACTTC. Encoded protein: CASSLPRRLETQYF.

J is TRBJ2-1 and V is TRBV16; the D gene is possibly TRBD2 (6 bases). This CDR3 region has 13 residues. The germline gives CDR1 KGHSY, CDR2 FQNENV. V lost 4 bases to trimming and J lost 8 bases, with 12 bases between them. The CDR3 DNA reads as TGTGCCAGCAGCCCCGTCACGGGGGATGAGCAGTTCTTC. Its protein is CASSPVTGDEQFF.

The J gene is TRBJ1-2, the V gene TRBV24-1; D uncertain. The germline V and J ends were trimmed by 4 bases and 2 bases, with 10 bases remaining between them. The CDR3 has 14 amino acids. Germline CDR1 reads KGHDR; CDR2 reads SFDVKD. The CDR3, as DNA: TGTGCCACCAGTGAAGTCGGACGGAACTATGGCTACACCTTC. Translation: CATSEVGRNYGYTF.

CDR3 sequence: CASSLGGQGQDEQYF. Here the CDR3 DNA reads TGTGCCAGCAGCTTAGGAGGACAGGGTCAGGACGAGCAGTACTTC. The gene calls are TRBV28 and TRBJ2-7, with 8 bases that match TRBD1. The CDR3 contains 15 residues. Per the germline V gene, CDR1 is MDHEN and CDR2 is SYDVKM. The V and J ends lost 6 bases and 5 bases, in that order; junction bases with no gene match: 12.

This sequence joins TRBV3-1 and TRBJ1-6; 7 bases align to TRBD1. CDR3 size: 14 residues. From germline, CDR1 is LGHDT and CDR2 YNNKEL (reference sequence). V was pared by 4 bases and J by 13 bases, with 10 bases of the junction left unmatched. The CDR3 loop reads CASSPGTDFTPLHF. The CDR3 nucleotides are TGTGCCAGCAGCCCAGGGACAGACTTCACGCCCCTCCACTTT.

Concerning this clonotype itself: The germline gene is not matched at one end of the junction; a read error may be the cause. This sequence joins TRBV3-1 and TRBJ2-1; a possible D gene is TRBD2 (6 bases). Germline V gene sequence: CDR1 LGHDT, CDR2 YNNKEL (reference sequence). The CDR3 has 16 residues. CDR3 in amino acids: CASSQDLRTDYDEQFF. CDR3 nucleotide sequence: TGTGCCAGCAGCCAAGATCTTCGGACGGACTACGATGAGCAGTTCTTC.

The chain is built from TRBV5-6 and TRBJ2-3; 12 bases fit TRBD1. Germline V CDR1 and CDR2: SGHDT, YYEEEE. The CDR3 contains 16 residues. V was clipped by 5 bases and J by 4 bases; unmatched bases: 8. CDR3 in amino acids: CASSPGTGGIADTQYF. Written as DNA, the CDR3 is TGTGCCAGCAGTCCCGGGACAGGGGGCATCGCAGATACGCAGTATTTT.

On this clonotype itself: At one end, the junction sequence differs from germline, possibly due to a read error. The V call is TRBV3-1, the J call TRBJ2-1, with D perhaps matching TRBD1 or TRBD2 (5 bases each). CDR3 size: 18 residues. Germline V gives CDR1 LGHDT, CDR2 YNNKEL (reference sequence). The CDR3 sequence is CVSSQPLFGGASFNEQFF. Here the CDR3 DNA reads TGTGTCAGCAGCCAACCACTTTTTGGGGGAGCCTCCTTTAATGAGCAGTTCTTC.

This clonotype was counted many times. The rearrangement links TRBV20-1 to TRBJ2-7, with TRBD2 matching 10 bases. The junction had 5 bases not matched to a gene; V was cut back by 6 bases and J by 3 bases. The CDR3 contains 13 residues. Per the germline V gene, CDR1 is DFQATT and CDR2 is SNEGSKA (reference sequence). This CDR3 reads CSALSGRNYEQYF. The CDR3 nucleotides read TGCAGTGCCCTTAGCGGGAGGAACTACGAGCAGTACTTC.

About this clonotype: A read error may account for a junction end that differs from germline. The rearrangement links TRBV20-1 to TRBJ1-5; D remains unclear. The CDR3 is 15 residues long. Germline CDR1 is DFQATT and CDR2 is SNEGSKA (reference sequence). The CDR3 sequence: CSAGEPGVSNQPQHF. The DNA for the CDR3 is TGCAGTGCTGGAGAACCGGGAGTTAGCAATCAGCCCCAGCATTTT.

This clonotype was observed a few times. The CDR3 is CSVPAGTGTDTQYF. The CDR3 region has the DNA TGCAGTGTACCAGCGGGAACTGGAACAGATACGCAGTATTTT. V usage is TRBV20-1 and J usage is TRBJ2-3, with 7 bases that match TRBD2. The V gene end was trimmed by 7 bases and the J gene end by 3 bases; junction bases not matched to a gene: 10. The germline gives CDR1 DFQATT, CDR2 SNEGSKA (reference sequence). The CDR3 loop spans 14 amino acids.